The subject of this entry is one TCR beta chain. The specificity of this receptor is unknown. One junction end does not reproduce the germline sequence, and a read error may be involved. The CDR3, from cysteine to phenylalanine, totals 12 residues. Of the read, only the CDR3 DNA is kept; its 36 bases are in frame from base 1. CDR1 and CDR2 are read off the germline V gene (reference sequence) as SGHKS and YYEKEE. TCRbeta CDR3 regions were amplified from genomic DNA using the immunoSEQ Assay, a bias-controlled multiplex PCR. The paper's processing steps were these. The number of nucleated cells in each sample was estimated from the amplification of reference gene primers within the assay. To quantify the absolute abundance of each unique TCRbeta CDR3 rearrangement, sequence reads were collapsed and filtered. For each sample, productive Simpson clonality was calculated by taking the square root of Simpson's diversity index across productive rearrangements. TCRdb took this table from immuneACCESS and kept in-frame rearrangements with V and J called. Such tables lack part of the clones; where checked against another copy, unresolved V genes explain under half of the gap, and the rest is unexplained. V, J and clone size were drawn from that table, and D and trimming were deduced from the DNA. The sample contains under 450,000 clones, 80% to 85% of them found a single time. The ten most abundant clones make up approximately 4.7% of the sample.

In the prospective study, participants were roughly 18 to 100 years old, resided in 25 or so geographic areas of the United States, and were enrolled through a virtual design. Cohort assignment in the prospective study relied on participant-reported clinical history from a screening survey and a study questionnaire. Recovered participants in ImmuneRACE Cohort 3 were defined as having two consecutive negative NP/OP PCR tests, clearance from a healthcare professional, or resolution of symptoms. Mobile phlebotomists in the prospective study collected whole blood, serum and a nasopharyngeal or oropharyngeal swab from every participant. Prospective study participants could optionally give additional blood draws and questionnaires over an approximately two-month period. Before DNA extraction, blood samples from the prospective study were shipped at room temperature or frozen. This entry belongs to a study of blood T cell repertoires in COVID-19 (dated by TCRdb to the early 2020s). Some background on the complete study: Samples covering the acute and convalescent phases of COVID-19 were provided by collaborators in the United States, Italy and Spain. The prospective study material was composed of cDNA or gDNA derived from T cells, B-cell-depleted T cells, or PBMCs. Samples were obtained from the ongoing ImmuneRACE study (first 160 participants) and from some 1,200 subjects provided by 6 global collaborators. Deeply sampled blood TCRbeta repertoires from subjects exposed to, actively infected with, or recovered from COVID-19 were included in the dataset. Where available, HLA class I and class II types were taken from metadata supplied by the sample provider and were not determined by assay-based typing. Nearly every sample came with metadata listing a de-identified subject ID, COVID-19 status, age in years and sex. The repertoires were made available in a free public database intended to serve as a resource for research on the immune response to SARS-CoV-2.

Points the paper makes about the study in general: The quantity of clinical and demographic metadata differed by source and by participant and was supplied without curation.

Sequencing used PBMCs or T cells enriched from blood (not recorded which). The TCR sequence derives from a woman in her forties or fifties who had recovered from COVID-19. Recombination joined TRBV5-5 with TRBJ2-1, with TRBD2 identical over 12 junction bases. The nucleotide sequence is given as TGTGCCAGCAGCTTGGCGGGACTAGCGGGTCTCTTC. The translation is CASSLAGLAGLF.